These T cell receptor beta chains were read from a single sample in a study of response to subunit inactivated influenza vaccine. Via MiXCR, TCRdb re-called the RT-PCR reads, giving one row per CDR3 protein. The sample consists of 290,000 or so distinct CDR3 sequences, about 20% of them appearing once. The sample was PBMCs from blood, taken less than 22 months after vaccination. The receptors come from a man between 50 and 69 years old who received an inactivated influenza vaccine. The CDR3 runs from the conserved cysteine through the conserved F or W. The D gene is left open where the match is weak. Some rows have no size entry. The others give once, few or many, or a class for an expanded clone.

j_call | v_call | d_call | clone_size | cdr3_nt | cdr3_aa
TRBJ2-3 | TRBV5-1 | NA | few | TGCGCCAGCAGCTCCTCCAGGCTGGATACGCAGTATTTT | CASSSSRLDTQYF
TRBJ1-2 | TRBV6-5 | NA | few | TGTGCCAGCAGTTACTCCCAGGGTATCAGTGGCTACACCTTC | CASSYSQGISGYTF
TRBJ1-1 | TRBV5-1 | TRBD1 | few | TGCGCCAGCAGCCCGGCCACAGGGGGTTTGAACACTGAAGCTTTCTTT | CASSPATGGLNTEAFF
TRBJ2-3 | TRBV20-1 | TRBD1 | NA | TGCAGTGCCGTCCCGGGCGCTGCGACAGGGGATGTTGATACGCAGTATTTT | CSAVPGAATGDVDTQYF
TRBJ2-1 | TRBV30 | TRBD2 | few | TGTGCCTGGAGTGTACTAGGAGCGGGAGAGGGTAATGAGCAGTTCTTC | CAWSVLGAGEGNEQFF
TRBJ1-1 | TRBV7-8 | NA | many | TGTGCCAGCAGCTTAATTGGACCGAACACTGAAGCTTTCTTT | CASSLIGPNTEAFF
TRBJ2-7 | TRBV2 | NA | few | TGTGCCAGCAGTGAAGGCGGCTACGAGCAGTACTTC | CASSEGGYEQYF
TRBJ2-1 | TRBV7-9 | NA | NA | TGTGCCAGCACGGTGGCGCAGTTCAATGAGCAGTTCTTC | CASTVAQFNEQFF
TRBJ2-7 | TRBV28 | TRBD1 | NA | TGTGCCAGCAGTTTATTAGGACGGAGGGGACAGGTCTCCTACGAGCAGTACTTC | CASSLLGRRGQVSYEQYF
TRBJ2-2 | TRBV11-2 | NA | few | TGTGCCAGCAGCTTAGATTCCGGGGAGCTGTTTTTT | CASSLDSGELFF
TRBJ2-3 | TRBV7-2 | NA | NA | TGTGCCAGCAGCTTATGGTGGGGTGGCGCAGATACGCAGTATTTT | CASSLWWGGADTQYF
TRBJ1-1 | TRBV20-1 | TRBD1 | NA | TGCAGTGCTAGGACAGGGAGCAAGGTGAACACTGAAGCTTTCTTT | CSARTGSKVNTEAFF
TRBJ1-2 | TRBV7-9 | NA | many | TGTGCCAGCAGCCAACAGGGACAACTGGGCTACACCTTC | CASSQQGQLGYTF
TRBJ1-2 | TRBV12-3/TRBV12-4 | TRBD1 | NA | TGTGCCAGCAACCCGACAGGGTTGAGTGGCTACACCTTC | CASNPTGLSGYTF
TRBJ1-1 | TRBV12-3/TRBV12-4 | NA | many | TGTGCCAGCAGTCGAGCGGCGGACATCACTGAAGCTTTCTTT | CASSRAADITEAFF
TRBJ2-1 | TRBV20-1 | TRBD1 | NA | TGCAGTGCGACGGACAGGAGAAATGAGCAGTTCTTC | CSATDRRNEQFF
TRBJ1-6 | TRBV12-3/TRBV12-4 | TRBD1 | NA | TGTGCCAGCAGTTTAGCGGGACAGAGAAATTCACCCCTCCACTTT | CASSLAGQRNSPLHF
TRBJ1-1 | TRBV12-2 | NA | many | TGTGCAAGTCGCTTCCGGAGGCTAGACGGAGTCAACACTGAAGCTTTCTTT | CASRFRRLDGVNTEAFF
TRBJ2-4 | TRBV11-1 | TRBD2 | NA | TGTGCCAGCAGCCGCGGGACTAGCGGGAGAAGGGAAAACATTCAGTACTTC | CASSRGTSGRRENIQYF
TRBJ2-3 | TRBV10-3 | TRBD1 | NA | TGTGCCATCAGCACCTCGGGACAGCGAGCCGGAGATACGCAGTATTTT | CAISTSGQRAGDTQYF
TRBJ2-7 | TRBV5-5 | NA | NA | TGTGCCAGCAGCTTGAACGCCAACTACGAGCAGTACTTC | CASSLNANYEQYF
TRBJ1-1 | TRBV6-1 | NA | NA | TGTGCCAGCAGTCCTCGGGGCAGGGATCAAGCTTTCTTT | CASSPRGRDQAFF
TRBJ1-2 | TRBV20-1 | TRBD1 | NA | TGCAGTGCTAGCGGGACAGCTAACTATGGCTACACCTTC | CSASGTANYGYTF
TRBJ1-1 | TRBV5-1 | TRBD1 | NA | TGCGCCAGCAGCTTGGGGACAGGGGGAAGGGGCACTGAAGCTTTCTTT | CASSLGTGGRGTEAFF
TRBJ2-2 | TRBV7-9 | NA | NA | TGTGCCAGCAGCATACGCCAGGGCACCGGGGAGCTGTTTTTT | CASSIRQGTGELFF
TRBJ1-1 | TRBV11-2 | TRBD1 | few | TGTGCCAGCAGCGATATGGTGGGAGGGAGGGGGCAAAGAGACACTGAAGCTTTCTTT | CASSDMVGGRGQRDTEAFF
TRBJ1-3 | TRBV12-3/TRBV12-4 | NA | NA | TGTGCCAGCAGAACACAGCTGAACTCTGGAAACACCATATATTTT | CASRTQLNSGNTIYF
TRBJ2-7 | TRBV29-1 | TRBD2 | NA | TGCAGCGGGGTAGCGGGAACCGAGCAGTACTTC | CSGVAGTEQYF
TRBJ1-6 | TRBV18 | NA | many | TGTGCCAGCTCACCGGTGGACGTTAATTCACCCCTCCACTTT | CASSPVDVNSPLHF
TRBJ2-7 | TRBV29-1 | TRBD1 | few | TGCAGCGGGACTTTTAGGGGGCGACCCTACGAGCAGTACTTC | CSGTFRGRPYEQYF
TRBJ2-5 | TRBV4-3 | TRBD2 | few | TGCGCCAGCAGCTACGGGACTAGCTTTCAAGAGACCCAGTACTTC | CASSYGTSFQETQYF
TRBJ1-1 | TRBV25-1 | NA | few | TGTGCCAGCAGTGAACAGAGCATGAACACTGAAGCTTTCTTT | CASSEQSMNTEAFF
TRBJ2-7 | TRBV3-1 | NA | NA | TGTGCCAGCAGCCTCGACCTGCACAACGAGCAGTACTTC | CASSLDLHNEQYF